This T cell receptor beta chain was retrieved from a study of radiation and T cells in renal cell carcinoma. Study as a whole: Nephrectomy followed 15 Gy stereotactic body radiation by 4 weeks.

Produced via immunoSEQ multiplex PCR; TCRdb's table is partial and in-frame only. The data contain about 150,000 clones, about 85% of them seen just once; the ten biggest clones take up 4.1%. The junction had 7 bases not matched to a gene; V was cut back by 5 bases and J by 7 bases. This CDR3 contains 14 residues. Germline CDR1 reads SGHTA; CDR2 reads FQGNSA. Time point defined: baseline pretreatment blood. The sample's treatment: 15 Gy SBRT to primary tumor, nephrectomy 4 weeks later. The sequenced sample was blood, obtained from a patient whose treatment included radiotherapy and nephrectomy. The V and J genes are TRBV7-2 and TRBJ2-7, with 11 bases matching TRBD2. This clonotype was obtained from a woman in her seventies with renal cell carcinoma. The CDR3 DNA reads as TGTGCCAGCAGCCTAATAGCGGGGGGGCGGGAGCAGTACTTC. Translation gives CASSLIAGGREQYF.